This T cell receptor beta chain emerged from a study of shared clonotypes between healthy human individuals. Study-wide results and limits: Clonotype sharing across donors was expected to vary with sequencing depth. Donor scarcity curtailed the genetic and exposure-history diversity represented herein.

The germline V gene has CDR1 SGHTA and CDR2 FQGTGA. This CDR3 is 14 amino acids long. The V segment lost 6 bases and the J segment 7 bases; nucleotides outside the gene matches: 8. On this clone itself: The antigen remains unidentified.

Each donor was a Caucasian adult residing in Nashville, Tennessee. Under the authors' procedure: ImmunoSEQ supplied junction-only sequences lacking quality scores, so filtering was different. The data were produced by immunoSEQ multiplex PCR, yet TCRdb's version contains in-frame clones alone and is incomplete. D and trimming come from the DNA, and the V and J calls and clone size come from that table. Altogether about 520,000 clones are present, about 85% being singletons, with the ten largest covering 10% to 15%. This clonotype originated in a woman between 35 and 50 years old in good health. Some clones in this sample may be carry-over from other donors' samples. Sample: PBMCs. V is TRBV7-3 and J is TRBJ2-2, with TRBD2 matching over 7 bases. The CDR3 loop is CASRLASGDGELFF. For the CDR3, the DNA is TGTGCCAGCAGACTAGCGAGTGGGGACGGGGAGCTGTTTTTT.